One and the same sample provided the 19 T cell receptor beta chains below, sequenced in a study of human CD4 T cells and Enterobacteriaceae. Sorting took every CD4+ cell except CD45RA+CCR7+CD95- naive cells, reaching over 95% purity. The protocol was immunoSEQ multiplex PCR, while the TCRdb copy is restricted to in-frame clones and leaves out a portion. The sample holds 25,000 to 35,000 clones, 70% to 85% seen once. The sequenced sample consisted of memory CD4+ T cells from blood. The origin of the receptors is a human donor in good health.

The chain joins TRBV7-3 to TRBJ2-5, with a possible D match to TRBD1 (7 bases). V was shortened by 6 bases and J by 4 bases, with 12 bases between the two germline ends. Germline-derived CDR1 and CDR2 are SGHTA and FQGTGA. CDR3 length: 13 amino acids. The CDR3 coding sequence is TGTGCCAGCAGTTACCAGGGGGGAGAGACCCAGTACTTC. This sequence encodes CASSYQGGETQYF.

The V gene is TRBV10-3, the J gene TRBJ2-5, with D tentatively TRBD1 (6 bases). CDR3 length: 14 residues. Trimming took off 3 bases at V and 4 bases at J, with 12 bases between the two ends. Per germline, CDR1 ENHRY and CDR2 SYGVKD. CDR3 loop: CAISELQGRETQYF. The CDR3 DNA follows: TGTGCCATCAGTGAATTACAGGGCCGAGAGACCCAGTACTTC.

This chain joins TRBV7-2 and TRBJ2-3, with D perhaps TRBD1 or TRBD2 (5 bases each). The germline V gene has CDR1 SGHTA and CDR2 FQGNSA. The CDR3 totals 13 residues. V lost 3 bases and J 4 bases, leaving 8 bases between the germline ends. The CDR3 DNA reads TGTGCCAGCAGCTTGACGGGGCCAGATACGCAGTATTTT. Translating gives CASSLTGPDTQYF.

CDR3: CASSLGDRDNEQFF. CDR3 DNA sequence: TGCGCCAGCAGCTTGGGGGACAGGGACAATGAGCAGTTCTTC. The rearrangement links TRBV5-1 to TRBJ2-1; 9 positions match TRBD1. The CDR3 consists of 14 residues. The germline CDR1 and CDR2 sequences are SGHRS and YFSETQ. J gave up 5 bases and V 0 bases, and 0 bases lay outside the gene matches.

The chain joins TRBV7-3 to TRBJ2-6, with D possibly matching TRBD2 (5 bases). CDR3 length equals 15 residues. Germline V gene lookup returns CDR1 SGHTA and CDR2 FQGTGA. Trimming left V 3 bases short and J 0 bases short, with 6 bases between. The CDR3 protein is CASSLDFSGANVLTF. CDR3 in DNA: TGTGCCAGCAGCTTGGACTTCTCTGGGGCCAACGTCCTGACTTTC. Supplemented by reference TRBV7-3 and TRBJ2-6, the full variable domain reads GAGVSQTPSNKVTEKGKYVELRCDPISGHTALYWYRQSLGQGPEFLIYFQGTGAADDSGLPNDRFFAVRPEGSVSTLKIQRTERGDSAVYLCASSLDFSGANVLTFGAGSRLTVL.

The CDR3, as DNA: TGTGCCAGTAGAGGGACAGTGAACACTGAAGCTTTCTTT. Translating gives CASRGTVNTEAFF. V and J are TRBV19 and TRBJ1-1; 7 bases line up with TRBD1. Unmatched junction bases numbered 1, after V lost 6 bases and J lost 0 bases. Germline V CDR1 and CDR2: LNHDA, SQIVND (reference sequence). The CDR3 totals 13 residues. The full variable domain, completed using reference TRBV19 and TRBJ1-1, is DGGITQSPKYLFRKEGQNVTLSCEQNLNHDAMYWYRQDPGQGLRLIYYSQIVNDFQKGDIAEGYSVSREKKESFPLTVTSAQKNPTAFYLCASRGTVNTEAFFGQGTRLTVV.

The DNA for the CDR3 is TGTGCCAGCAGTTCCTCCCGAGCGACCTACAATGAGCAGTTCTTC. This gives the protein CASSSSRATYNEQFF. The chain employs TRBV6-5 and TRBJ2-1; D not resolved. Germline V gives CDR1 MNHEY, CDR2 SVGAGI. CDR3 length: 15 residues. V lost 4 bases, J lost 2 bases, and 12 bases lay in between.

V is TRBV5-1 and J is TRBJ2-5; 9 positions match TRBD1. The CDR3 is made up of 15 amino acids. Per the germline V gene, CDR1 is SGHRS and CDR2 is YFSETQ. Trimming removed 2 bases from V and 4 bases from J; junction bases left unmatched: 6. CDR3 nucleotide sequence: TGCGCCAGCAGCTTAACAGGGGGCGGGTCAGAGACCCAGTACTTC. Amino acid sequence: CASSLTGGGSETQYF.

This clone was recorded a few times. The same CDR3 is also encoded by other DNA sequences in this sample. The CDR3 DNA reads TGTGCCAGCAGCTCCAGGGGCAACTATGGCTACACCTTC. Translated: CASSSRGNYGYTF. The chain has TRBV5-6 and TRBJ1-2, with D maybe TRBD1 (6 bases). Germline CDR1 SGHDT, CDR2 YYEEEE. Trimming pared 3 bases from V and 2 bases from J, leaving 8 bases between. This CDR3 is built from 13 residues.

The rearrangement links TRBV6-1 to TRBJ1-1; D call uncertain. V lost 1 base to trimming and J lost 3 bases, with 12 bases between them. Germline V CDR1 and CDR2: MNHNS, SASEGT. The length of the CDR3 is 15 residues. In DNA form, the CDR3 reads TGTGCCAGCAGTGAAGATGCGCAAAGAGACACTGAAGCTTTCTTT. Residues: CASSEDAQRDTEAFF.

This clone has a single count. This sequence joins TRBV28 and TRBJ2-3; 7 bases fit TRBD2. This CDR3 has 16 residues. The V and J ends lost 2 bases and 2 bases, in that order; junction bases with no gene match: 7. CDR1 is MDHEN and CDR2 is SYDVKM in the germline V gene. In DNA, the CDR3 is TGTGCCAGCAGTTTAGGGGCAGCGGGAAACACAGATACGCAGTATTTT. It encodes CASSLGAAGNTDTQYF. Full variable domain (outside the CDR3, taken from reference TRBV28 and TRBJ2-3): DVKVTQSSRYLVKRTGEKVFLECVQDMDHENMFWYRQDPGLGLRLIYFSYDVKMKEKGDIPEGYSVSREKKERFSLILESASTNQTSMYLCASSLGAAGNTDTQYFGPGTRLTVL.

The V and J genes are TRBV2 and TRBJ1-4; D might be TRBD1 (6 bases). The CDR3 runs to 15 residues. Germline-derived CDR1 and CDR2 are SNHLY and FYNNEI. V lost 5 bases, J lost 8 bases, and 18 bases lay in between. The CDR3 here is CASSLNDRIGEKLFF. DNA for the CDR3: TGTGCCAGCAGTCTAAACGACAGGATAGGAGAAAAACTGTTTTTT.

The V gene is TRBV4-1, the J gene TRBJ2-1, with a tentative D call TRBD2 (11 bases). The CDR3 length is 20 residues. Germline V gives CDR1 MGHRA, CDR2 YSYEKL. Trimming left V 3 bases short and J 12 bases short, with 36 bases between. The CDR3 DNA sequence: TGCGCCAGCAGCCACCCCGACAGGGGGCGATCGGTCACTAGCGGGAGCGGGCAGTTCTTC. Amino acid sequence: CASSHPDRGRSVTSGSGQFF.

The rearrangement uses TRBV19 and TRBJ1-1; TRBD1 matches at 9 bases. V shed 4 bases and J 10 bases; nucleotides not matched to a gene: 4. The CDR3 has 12 amino acids. Germline lookup yields CDR1 LNHDA and CDR2 SQIVND (reference sequence). The CDR3 protein is CASSTGQGTAFF. For the CDR3, the DNA is TGTGCCAGTAGTACAGGACAGGGGACAGCTTTCTTT.

The chain has TRBV19 and TRBJ1-1; 7 bases fit TRBD1. Per the germline V gene, CDR1 is LNHDA and CDR2 is SQIVND (reference sequence). V was clipped by 7 bases and J by 4 bases; unmatched bases: 9. This CDR3 has 14 residues. CDR3 in amino acids: CASIETGMATEAFF. The CDR3 DNA follows: TGTGCCAGTATCGAGACAGGGATGGCCACTGAAGCTTTCTTT.

CDR3 DNA sequence: TGTGCCAGTAGTATACGACCCAGCTCTCCTGAAGCTTTCTTT. Amino acids: CASSIRPSSPEAFF. The genes are TRBV19 and TRBJ1-1, with D uncertain. Trimming cost V 2 bases and J 6 bases, with 13 bases left between them. Germline V gene lookup returns CDR1 LNHDA and CDR2 SQIVND (reference sequence). There are 14 residues in the CDR3.

J is TRBJ1-1 and V is TRBV5-1; 7 bases are shared with TRBD1. The germline V gene has CDR1 SGHRS and CDR2 YFSETQ. The V segment lost 4 bases and the J segment 1 base; nucleotides outside the gene matches: 10. This CDR3 region has 16 residues. The CDR3 sequence: CASSIRQGLGNTEAFF. In DNA form, the CDR3 reads TGCGCCAGCAGCATCCGACAGGGATTGGGGAACACTGAAGCTTTCTTT.

This clone was seen a single time. The chain is built from TRBV30 and TRBJ2-3, with TRBD2 matching 7 bases. Trimming removed 0 bases from V and 4 bases from J; junction bases left unmatched: 1. CDR1 and CDR2 from the germline V gene are GTSNPN and SVGIG (reference sequence). This CDR3 has 13 amino acids. CDR3 in amino acids: CAWSVRGADTQYF. DNA of the CDR3: TGTGCCTGGAGTGTTCGGGGGGCAGATACGCAGTATTTT.

J is TRBJ2-1 and V is TRBV7-8; D is ambiguous. This CDR3 comprises 14 residues. V lost 4 bases and J lost 0, with 7 bases in between. The germline V gene encodes CDR1 SGHVS and CDR2 FQNEAQ. The CDR3 spells CASSSGPSYNEQFF. Here the CDR3 DNA reads TGTGCCAGCAGCTCAGGACCCTCCTACAATGAGCAGTTCTTC.